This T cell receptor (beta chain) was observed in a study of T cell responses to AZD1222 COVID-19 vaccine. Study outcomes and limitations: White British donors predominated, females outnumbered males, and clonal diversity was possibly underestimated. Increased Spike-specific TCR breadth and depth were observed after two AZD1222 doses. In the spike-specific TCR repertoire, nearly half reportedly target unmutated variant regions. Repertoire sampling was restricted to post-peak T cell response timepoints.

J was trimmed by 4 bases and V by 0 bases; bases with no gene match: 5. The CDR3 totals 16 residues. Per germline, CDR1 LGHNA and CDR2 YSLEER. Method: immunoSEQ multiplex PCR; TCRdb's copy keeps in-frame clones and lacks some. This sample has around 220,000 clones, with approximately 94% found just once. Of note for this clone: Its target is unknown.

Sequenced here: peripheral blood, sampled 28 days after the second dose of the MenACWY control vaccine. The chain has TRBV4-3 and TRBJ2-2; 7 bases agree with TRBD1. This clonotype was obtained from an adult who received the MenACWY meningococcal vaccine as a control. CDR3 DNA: TGCGCCAGCAGCCAAGAAAAGGGGGCGGGCACCGGGGAGCTGTTTTTT. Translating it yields CASSQEKGAGTGELFF.